The 10 T cell receptor beta chains below all came from one sample that was sequenced in a study of shared clonotypes between healthy human individuals. Sequenced by immunoSEQ multiplex PCR; TCRdb stores in-frame clones only, minus some. The sample holds about 680,000 clones, 73% seen once. The source material was memory CD4+ T cells sorted from blood. Subset meaning: CD45RA-negative fraction. These receptors originate from a woman aged 30 to 39 in good health.

CDR3 nucleotides: TGCGCCAGCAGCCAAGGACTCCTGATTCAGGGGGTTTCCTACGAGCAGTACTTC. Translated, it gives CASSQGLLIQGVSYEQYF. This chain connects TRBV4-1 to TRBJ2-7, with TRBD1 identical over 7 bases. J was trimmed by 1 base and V by 1 base; bases with no gene match: 13. There are 18 residues in the CDR3. Germline CDR1 and CDR2: MGHRA and YSYEKL.

This sequence joins TRBV7-8 and TRBJ1-2, with D perhaps TRBD1 (5 bases). The CDR3 runs 14 residues. Trimming pared 0 bases from V and 8 bases from J, leaving 13 bases between. Germline V gene lookup returns CDR1 SGHVS and CDR2 FQNEAQ. The CDR3 loop reads CASSLAGPQGGYTF. CDR3 bases: TGTGCCAGCAGCTTAGCCGGACCTCAGGGCGGCTACACCTTC.

This clone showed up just a few times. The rearrangement links TRBV6-5 to TRBJ2-7; tentative D call: TRBD2 (5 bases). Germline CDR1 and CDR2: MNHEY and SVGAGI. The CDR3 length is 14 residues. V lost 2 bases to trimming and J lost 2 bases, with 10 bases between them. CDR3 in DNA: TGTGCCAGCAGTTACCGGGAAGGAACCTACGAGCAGTACTTC. Translation gives CASSYREGTYEQYF.

J is TRBJ2-1 and V is TRBV13; TRBD2 agrees at 7 bases. The V and J ends lost 4 bases and 10 bases, in that order; junction bases with no gene match: 13. CDR1 and CDR2 (germline): PRHDT, FYEKMQ (reference sequence). The CDR3 spans 15 residues. This CDR3 reads CASSYGLVGDREQFF. CDR3 nucleotide sequence: TGTGCCAGCAGCTACGGACTAGTTGGAGATCGCGAGCAGTTCTTC.

V and J are TRBV19 and TRBJ1-3; 7 bases fit TRBD1. After removal of 5 bases from V and 1 base from J, the junction contained 11 bases not matched to a gene. Germline CDR1 reads LNHDA; CDR2 reads SQIVND (reference sequence). The CDR3 length is 17 residues. The CDR3 loop is CASSVYRDRHSGNTIYF. CDR3 DNA: TGTGCCAGTAGTGTCTACCGGGACAGACATTCTGGAAACACCATATATTTT.

This clone was recorded a few times. The V and J genes are TRBV5-1 and TRBJ2-7, with 7 bases that match TRBD1. Trimming cost V 5 bases and J 5 bases; bases outside gene matches: 10. Germline assignment: CDR1 SGHRS and CDR2 YFSETQ. This CDR3 spans 14 amino acids. CDR3 in amino acids: CASRVQGSSNEQYF. CDR3 nucleotide sequence: TGCGCCAGCAGGGTACAGGGGTCTTCTAACGAGCAGTACTTC.

This clone was seen only once. This chain uses TRBV5-1 with TRBJ2-3; D ambiguous. The CDR3 is made up of 15 amino acids. The germline V and J ends were trimmed by 0 bases and 1 base, with 9 bases remaining between them. The germline gives CDR1 SGHRS, CDR2 YFSETQ. The CDR3 protein is CASSLGEDRTDTQYF. CDR3 DNA: TGCGCCAGCAGCTTGGGTGAGGACCGCACAGATACGCAGTATTTT.

The rearrangement links TRBV30 to TRBJ2-3; 10 nucleotides align to TRBD2. The V gene end was trimmed by 0 bases and the J gene end by 5 bases; junction bases not matched to a gene: 2. The germline V gene encodes CDR1 GTSNPN and CDR2 SVGIG (reference sequence). The CDR3 has 14 residues. The CDR3 DNA reads as TGTGCCTGGAGTGTAATAGCGGGAGGAGATACGCAGTATTTT. Its translation: CAWSVIAGGDTQYF. The full variable domain, in which reference TRBV30 and TRBJ2-3 provide the parts outside the CDR3, is SQTIHQWPATLVQPVGSPLSLECTVEGTSNPNLYWYRQAAGRGLQLLFYSVGIGQISSEVPQNLSASRPQDRQFILSSKKLLLSDSGFYLCAWSVIAGGDTQYFGPGTRLTVL.

This clone was recorded a few times. The V gene is TRBV27, the J gene TRBJ2-7, with D possibly being TRBD1 or TRBD2 (5 bases each). Germline CDR1 MNHEY, CDR2 SMNVEV (reference sequence). The CDR3 totals 14 residues. V lost 7 bases, J lost 3 bases, and 16 bases lay in between. The CDR3 DNA is TGTGCCAGCAAGGGGACCCGCGCTCTCTACGAGCAGTACTTC. Its translation: CASKGTRALYEQYF.

The CDR3 region is CASPSGDRTSLEAFF. CDR3 bases: TGTGCCAGCCCTTCTGGGGACAGGACTTCCCTTGAAGCTTTCTTT. This chain uses TRBV21-1 with TRBJ1-1; the listed D gene, TRBD1, was not tested against the DNA. TRBV21-1 is a listed pseudogene. The CDR3 loop spans 15 amino acids.